These 21 T cell receptor beta chains were all obtained from the same sample, sequenced in a study of CD8 T cells in ankylosing spondylitis. Each CDR3 protein gets one entry after TCRdb re-called the 5' RACE reads with MiXCR. The sample yields 350,000 or so distinct CDR3 sequences, 11% seen once. Sequenced sample: blood, either unsorted or a sorted T cell fraction (not recorded which). These receptors originate from a female donor with ankylosing spondylitis or in good health (not recorded which).

The chain carries TRBV2 and TRBJ1-5, with 7 bases aligning to TRBD1. Germline V lookup: CDR1 SNHLY, CDR2 FYNNEI. This CDR3 region has 17 residues. Trimming at V came to 1 base and at J to 2 bases, leaving 8 bases not matched to a gene. CDR3 in DNA: TGTGCCAGCAGTGAAGGAGGGGGCGGGGGTGGCAATCAGCCCCAGCATTTT. Its protein is CASSEGGGGGGNQPQHF.

With regard to this clonotype: A read error is possible here, since a much larger clone lies one base away. J is TRBJ2-1 and V is TRBV5-1, with TRBD2 matching over 10 bases. Per germline, CDR1 SGHRS and CDR2 YFSETQ. This CDR3 comprises 14 residues. The CDR3 DNA is TGCGACAGCAGCCCAGGACTAGCGGACAATGAGCAGTTCTTC. Translating it yields CDSSPGLADNEQFF.

This clonotype was detected many times. The chain couples TRBV20-1 to TRBJ2-7, with 7 bases identical to TRBD2. The germline gives CDR1 DFQATT, CDR2 SNEGSKA (reference sequence). The CDR3 runs 13 residues. V lost 7 bases, J lost 4 bases, and 10 bases stayed unmatched. CDR3 protein: CSGREGGGYEQYF. CDR3 nucleotide sequence: TGCAGTGGACGTGAGGGCGGGGGATACGAGCAGTACTTC.

The CDR3 DNA reads as TGCGCCAGCAGCTTCGGACAGGGCGACACCGGGGAGCTGTTTTTT. Translating gives CASSFGQGDTGELFF. J is TRBJ2-2 and V is TRBV5-1, with 8 positions matching TRBD1. V trimming: 2 bases; J trimming: 3 bases; junction bases outside the gene matches: 3. This CDR3 has 15 residues. Per the germline V gene, CDR1 is SGHRS and CDR2 is YFSETQ.

The sample holds many counts of this clonotype. The chain uses TRBV20-1 and TRBJ2-3, with D tentatively TRBD2 (6 bases). This CDR3 comprises 16 residues. CDR1 DFQATT and CDR2 SNEGSKA come from the germline V gene (reference sequence). Trimming removed 3 bases at V and 2 bases at J, with 18 bases between. CDR3 protein: CSAREGNSYYTDTQYF. The CDR3 coding sequence is TGCAGTGCTAGGGAGGGTAACTCCTATTACACAGATACGCAGTATTTT.

The chain links TRBV29-1 to TRBJ2-1; D is undetermined. Trimming pared 0 bases from V and 9 bases from J, leaving 9 bases between. The CDR3 has 12 residues. Germline V CDR1 and CDR2: SQVTM, ANQGSEA. CDR3 sequence: CSVEDRPVEQFF. The CDR3 region has the DNA TGCAGCGTTGAAGATCGGCCGGTTGAGCAGTTCTTC.

This clonotype was picked up many times. CDR3 loop: CASSQGSAEPYGYTF. The CDR3 nucleotides are TGTGCCAGCAGCCAAGGGTCCGCGGAACCCTATGGCTACACCTTC. The J gene is TRBJ1-2, the V gene TRBV3-1, with D uncertain. Germline CDR1 is LGHDT and CDR2 is YNNKEL (reference sequence). V lost 1 base and J lost 4, with 13 bases in between. The CDR3 is 15 residues long.

This clonotype was seen at least ten times. The rearrangement links TRBV20-1 to TRBJ2-1; 12 bases align to TRBD2. The CDR3 extends over 17 amino acids. Per germline, CDR1 DFQATT and CDR2 SNEGSKA (reference sequence). V lost 4 bases and J lost 6; bases outside the gene matches: 13. Here the CDR3 DNA reads TGCAGTGCTAAGTCCCACCTGACTAGCGGGAGTGTCAATGAGCAGTTCTTC. Translating gives CSAKSHLTSGSVNEQFF.

For this clonotype: A read error may be the cause here, since a much bigger clone is one base away. This chain connects TRBV5-1 to TRBJ1-4; 7 bases map to TRBD1. The germline CDR1 and CDR2 sequences are SGHRS and YFSETQ. V lost 3 bases and J lost 7; bases outside the gene matches: 9. This CDR3 comprises 15 residues. The CDR3 region has the DNA TGCGCCAGCAGCTCCGGGGCAGGGGGATTTGAAAAACTGTTTTTT. Residues: CASSSGAGGFEKLFF.

At least ten counts were recorded for this clonotype. This chain links TRBV6-5 with TRBJ2-5; D remains ambiguous. The CDR3 consists of 14 residues. Per the germline V gene, CDR1 is MNHEY and CDR2 is SVGAGI. The V end lost 2 bases, the J end lost 10 bases, and 17 bases lay between the germline ends. The CDR3 DNA reads as TGTGCCAGCAGTTACAGTAATCACCTTGGGGACCAGTACTTC. It codes for CASSYSNHLGDQYF.

Ten or more counts support this clonotype. This chain uses TRBV6-1 with TRBJ1-5; the D is unclear. The germline gives CDR1 MNHNS, CDR2 SASEGT. The CDR3 length is 13 residues. Trimming took 10 bases from V and 0 from J, leaving 10 bases between them. The CDR3 nucleotides are TGTGCCACCCGTGTAGATAGCAATCAGCCCCAGCATTTT. Translating gives CATRVDSNQPQHF.

This clonotype was recorded at least ten times. The chain recombines TRBV20-1 with TRBJ2-7, with 11 bases aligning to TRBD1. Per the germline V gene, CDR1 is DFQATT and CDR2 is SNEGSKA (reference sequence). With V trimmed by 4 bases and J by 4 bases, 6 bases remained unmatched. The CDR3 runs 14 residues. The CDR3 sequence: CSAISRDRGYEQYF. CDR3 in DNA: TGCAGTGCTATATCCCGGGACAGGGGGTACGAGCAGTACTTC.

The sample holds a few counts of this clonotype. V is TRBV7-2 and J is TRBJ2-1; no firm D call. The CDR3 loop spans 11 amino acids. CDR1 SGHTA and CDR2 FQGNSA come from the germline V gene. V was shortened by 3 bases and J by 9 bases, with 6 bases between the two germline ends. The CDR3 nucleotides read TGTGCCAGCAGCTTTGCGGTTGAGCAGTTCTTC. It codes for CASSFAVEQFF.

This clonotype was found many times. The V call is TRBV15, the J call TRBJ1-2; no definite D call. There are 14 residues in the CDR3. Trimming left V 5 bases short and J 6 bases short, with 16 bases between. In germline, CDR1 is LNHNV, CDR2 YYDKDF (reference sequence). CDR3 amino acids: CATSQAPPDHGYTF. DNA of the CDR3: TGTGCCACCAGCCAAGCTCCCCCAGATCATGGCTACACCTTC.

In this sample, this clonotype turned up many times. The chain links TRBV20-1 to TRBJ2-7; 9 positions match TRBD1. The CDR3 sequence is 15 residues long. J was trimmed by 3 bases and V by 6 bases; bases with no gene match: 12. Germline CDR1 is DFQATT and CDR2 is SNEGSKA (reference sequence). The CDR3 sequence: CSARPLPGQGYEQYF. CDR3 DNA: TGCAGTGCGAGGCCCCTCCCGGGACAGGGCTACGAGCAGTACTTC.

Concerning this clonotype itself: The conserved closing phenylalanine or tryptophan is absent in this CDR3, likely reflecting a read error. V and J are TRBV20-1 and TRBJ2-1; 15 positions agree with TRBD2. The CDR3 has 18 residues. Germline assignment: CDR1 DFQATT and CDR2 SNEGSKA (reference sequence). V dropped 0 bases and J dropped 10; count of bases not matched to a gene: 13. This CDR3 reads CSARDPRTSGGAFEEQFL. The CDR3 DNA sequence: TGCAGTGCTAGAGACCCTAGGACTAGCGGGGGGGCTTTCGAAGAGCAGTTCTTA.

The chain uses TRBV28 and TRBJ2-5, with TRBD1 identical over 12 bases. CDR1 is MDHEN, CDR2 SYDVKM, per germline. This CDR3 region has 17 residues. The V and J ends lost 6 bases and 0 bases, in that order; junction bases with no gene match: 8. DNA for the CDR3: TGTGCCAGCAGAAAAACCGGGACAGGGGGCTACCAAGAGACCCAGTACTTC. Translating it yields CASRKTGTGGYQETQYF.

This clonotype came up a few times. This rearrangement joins TRBV5-1 to TRBJ2-1; TRBD2 agrees at 13 bases. Germline values: CDR1 SGHRS, CDR2 YFSETQ. With 4 bases clipped from V and 9 bases from J, the junction kept 10 bases outside the gene matches. CDR3 length: 16 amino acids. The CDR3 region has the DNA TGCGCCAGCAGCGGTTCCGGACTAGCGGGAGTGGGTGAGCAGTTCTTC. Translation: CASSGSGLAGVGEQFF.

The chain is built from TRBV7-3 and TRBJ2-1; D might be TRBD2 (5 bases). Germline CDR1 SGHTA, CDR2 FQGTGA. V lost 2 bases to trimming and J lost 0 bases, with 11 bases between them. The CDR3 sequence is 16 residues long. The CDR3 DNA sequence: TGTGCCAGCAGCTTAGAGGGTTCCAGCTCCTACAATGAGCAGTTCTTC. Protein product: CASSLEGSSSYNEQFF.

This clonotype was counted at least ten times. The rearrangement joins TRBV12-3 or TRBV12-4 to TRBJ2-3; TRBD2 aligns across 13 bases. The CDR3 length is 15 residues. Germline trimming cut 5 bases from V and 5 bases from J; bases unmatched to any gene: 4. The CDR3 protein is CASSAGTSGVDTQYF. CDR3 DNA sequence: TGTGCCAGCAGTGCCGGGACTAGCGGGGTAGATACGCAGTATTTT.

At least ten counts were recorded for this clonotype. This chain links TRBV29-1 with TRBJ2-1, with 9 nucleotides matching TRBD2. Germline CDR1 is SQVTM and CDR2 is ANQGSEA. The V segment lost 7 bases and the J segment 6 bases; nucleotides outside the gene matches: 13. The CDR3 covers 15 residues. CDR3 residues: CSEIRGIAGANEQFF. CDR3 DNA: TGCAGCGAAATCCGGGGGATAGCGGGAGCCAATGAGCAGTTCTTC.